Listed here are 19 T cell receptor beta chains from one sample, sequenced in a study of blood T cell repertoires in COVID-19 (dated by TCRdb to about 2020). The method behind the library was the immunoSEQ multiplex PCR assay. The table was pulled from immuneACCESS by TCRdb, which kept in-frame rearrangements only. Such tables lose some clones; where checked, under half of the loss comes from unresolved V genes, and the rest has no known cause. In all, the sample holds tens of thousands of clones, and approximately 88% of those were seen once. The ten most abundant clones make up 2.5% of the sample. Material: peripheral blood. These receptors originate from a man aged 80 or over with active or convalescent COVID-19.

The V call is TRBV4-3, the J call TRBJ2-7; D possibly corresponds to TRBD2 (5 bases). Germline V gene data show CDR1 as LGHNA and CDR2 as YSLEER. This CDR3 is 14 amino acids long. V was trimmed by 0 bases and J by 3 bases, leaving 9 bases between them. The CDR3, as DNA: TGCGCCAGCAGCCAAGACTCGGGGTTCTACGAGCAGTACTTC. Residues: CASSQDSGFYEQYF.

The chain uses TRBV27 and TRBJ2-5; the match to TRBD2 covers 7 bases. Trimming at V came to 3 bases and at J to 5 bases, leaving 3 bases not matched to a gene. Germline V gene data show CDR1 as MNHEY and CDR2 as SMNVEV (reference sequence). The CDR3 is made up of 13 amino acids. The CDR3 loop is CASSFFGGETQYF. DNA of the CDR3: TGTGCCAGCAGTTTTTTCGGGGGGGAGACCCAGTACTTC.

The chain couples TRBV28 to TRBJ2-7; 9 bases align to TRBD1. This CDR3 has 15 residues. Losses at the gene ends were 3 bases for V and 2 bases for J; bases not matched to a gene: 5. The germline V gene encodes CDR1 MDHEN and CDR2 SYDVKM. The CDR3 region has the DNA TGTGCCAGCAGTTTTGACAGGGGGTCTACCTACGAGCAGTACTTC. Protein: CASSFDRGSTYEQYF.

CDR3 sequence (DNA): TGTGCCAGCAGCTTAGACGGGGGCTCCTACAATGAGCAGTTCTTC. This sequence encodes CASSLDGGSYNEQFF. The chain links TRBV7-9 to TRBJ2-1; D possibly corresponds to TRBD2 (6 bases). This CDR3 region has 15 residues. With 1 base removed from V and 0 bases from J, the gap between germline ends came to 7 bases. Germline V gene data show CDR1 as SEHNR and CDR2 as FQNEAQ (reference sequence).

The CDR3 protein is CASSLVGAGGTDTQYF. Here the CDR3 DNA reads TGTGCCAGCAGCTTAGTTGGGGCGGGGGGCACAGATACGCAGTATTTT. The chain is built from TRBV7-6 and TRBJ2-3; 7 bases fit TRBD2. From germline, CDR1 is SGHVS and CDR2 FNYEAQ. Losses at the gene ends were 1 base for V and 1 base for J; bases not matched to a gene: 5. The CDR3 totals 16 residues. Full variable domain (outside the CDR3, taken from reference TRBV7-6 and TRBJ2-3): GAGVSQSPRYKVTKRGQDVALRCDPISGHVSLYWYRQALGQGPEFLTYFNYEAQQDKSGLPNDRFSAERPEGSISTLTIQRTEQRDSAMYRCASSLVGAGGTDTQYFGPGTRLTVL.

This chain links TRBV2 with TRBJ1-4; TRBD1 matches 9 bases. V lost 3 bases and J lost 9; bases outside the gene matches: 5. The germline gives CDR1 SNHLY, CDR2 FYNNEI. The CDR3 consists of 14 residues. The CDR3 nucleotides are TGTGCCAGCAGTGACCGGGACAGGGCGAAAAAACTGTTTTTT. Its protein is CASSDRDRAKKLFF.

The chain joins TRBV27 to TRBJ1-4; 7 nucleotides agree with TRBD1. V lost 5 bases to trimming and J lost 4 bases; unmatched junction nucleotides: 7. This CDR3 spans 15 amino acids. Germline V gene lookup returns CDR1 MNHEY and CDR2 SMNVEV (reference sequence). Here the CDR3 DNA reads TGTGCCAGCAGTCCGAGGACAGGCGATAATGAAAAACTGTTTTTT. Amino acid sequence: CASSPRTGDNEKLFF.

The rearrangement joins TRBV3-1 (or the pseudogene TRBV3-2) to TRBJ2-3; 11 nucleotides line up with TRBD2. The CDR3 totals 17 residues. Unmatched junction bases numbered 10, after V lost 3 bases and J lost 5 bases. Germline V gives CDR1 LGHDT, CDR2 YNNKEL (reference sequence). The CDR3 here is CASSHPLAGGPGDTQYF. The CDR3 nucleotides are TGTGCCAGCAGCCATCCCTTAGCGGGAGGGCCAGGAGATACGCAGTATTTT.

The chain joins TRBV12-3 or TRBV12-4 to TRBJ2-7; D not resolved. The ends were cut back, 1 base at V and 4 bases at J, with 8 bases in the middle. The CDR3 spans 13 residues. CDR3 loop: CASSLGAVYEQYF. The CDR3 DNA sequence: TGTGCCAGCAGTTTAGGGGCAGTGTACGAGCAGTACTTC.

The chain is built from TRBV28 and TRBJ2-7; D is uncertain. The CDR3 runs 12 residues. Germline V CDR1 and CDR2: MDHEN, SYDVKM. Trimming pared 5 bases from V and 7 bases from J, leaving 12 bases between. CDR3 DNA: TGTGCCAGCAGTGTAACCCTCGGGGAGCAGTACTTC. As protein: CASSVTLGEQYF.

This chain links TRBV9 with TRBJ2-2; possibly TRBD1 for D (5 bases). Germline CDR1 and CDR2: SGDLS and YYNGEE. This CDR3 comprises 13 residues. Trimming left V 0 bases short and J 7 bases short, with 7 bases between. In nucleotides, the CDR3 is TGTGCCAGCAGCGTAGAGGGGCACGGGGAGCTGTTTTTT. Protein sequence: CASSVEGHGELFF.

V usage is TRBV12-5 and J usage is TRBJ2-7; 8 bases line up with TRBD1. The CDR3 spans 15 residues. The V segment lost 6 bases and the J segment 5 bases; nucleotides outside the gene matches: 12. Germline lookup yields CDR1 LGHNT and CDR2 FRNRAP. CDR3 sequence: CASGLTGVGWDEQYF. The DNA for the CDR3 is TGTGCTAGTGGACTGACAGGGGTTGGGTGGGACGAGCAGTACTTC.

V is TRBV30 and J is TRBJ2-3; 8 bases match TRBD1. The junction had 6 bases not matched to a gene; V was cut back by 0 bases and J by 4 bases. The CDR3 length is 15 residues. Per the germline V gene, CDR1 is GTSNPN and CDR2 is SVGIG (reference sequence). CDR3 sequence: CAWSVRQGASDTQYF. Here the CDR3 DNA reads TGTGCCTGGAGTGTGCGGCAGGGGGCCTCAGATACGCAGTATTTT.

The sample holds one count of this clone. This chain connects TRBV30 to TRBJ2-1, with unresolved D. V gave up 2 bases and J gave up 9 bases, with 8 bases separating them. Germline assignment: CDR1 GTSNPN and CDR2 SVGIG (reference sequence). The CDR3 has 11 amino acids. The DNA for the CDR3 is TGTGCCTGGAGTAGAAGGAGTGAGCAGTTCTTC. Protein product: CAWSRRSEQFF. Full variable domain (rest looked up from reference TRBV30 and TRBJ2-1): SQTIHQWPATLVQPVGSPLSLECTVEGTSNPNLYWYRQAAGRGLQLLFYSVGIGQISSEVPQNLSASRPQDRQFILSSKKLLLSDSGFYLCAWSRRSEQFFGPGTRLTVL.

The gene calls are TRBV5-1 and TRBJ2-1; TRBD2 matches at 9 bases. The length of the CDR3 is 16 residues. CDR1 and CDR2 from the germline V gene are SGHRS and YFSETQ. With V trimmed by 0 bases and J by 0 bases, 1 base remained unmatched. CDR3 DNA sequence: TGCGCCAGCAGCTTGGGACTAGCGGCCTCCTACAATGAGCAGTTCTTC. As protein: CASSLGLAASYNEQFF.

V gene TRBV30 combines with J gene TRBJ1-5; D not resolved. The length of the CDR3 is 13 residues. V lost 1 base and J lost 3, with 7 bases in between. The germline V gene encodes CDR1 GTSNPN and CDR2 SVGIG (reference sequence). The DNA for the CDR3 is TGTGCCTGGAGTGGCCAGGACAATCAGCCCCAGCATTTT. This encodes CAWSGQDNQPQHF.

Here the CDR3 DNA reads TGTGCCAGCAGTCTGAGCGGGGTCGGGGAGCTGTTTTTT. It translates to CASSLSGVGELFF. The chain carries TRBV6-2 or TRBV6-3 and TRBJ2-2; 7 bases are a match to TRBD2. Per germline, CDR1 MNHEY and CDR2 SVGEGT. The CDR3 loop spans 13 amino acids. Trimming removed 5 bases from V and 7 bases from J; junction bases left unmatched: 4.

The chain combines TRBV18 with TRBJ2-2, with D perhaps matching TRBD2 (5 bases). V dropped 3 bases and J dropped 6 bases, with 17 bases sitting between them. Per the germline V gene, CDR1 is KGHSH and CDR2 is LQKENI. The CDR3 length is 16 residues. This chain's CDR3 is CASSPSGRGKSGELFF. CDR3 sequence (DNA): TGTGCCAGCTCACCCTCAGGCCGGGGAAAGTCCGGGGAGCTGTTTTTT.

The rearrangement links TRBV24-1 to TRBJ2-2, with TRBD1 as a possible D gene (5 bases). The length of the CDR3 is 14 residues. The V and J ends lost 5 bases and 4 bases respectively, with 10 bases between them. Germline values: CDR1 KGHDR, CDR2 SFDVKD. CDR3 residues: CATSGAGPTGELFF. The CDR3, as DNA: TGTGCCACCAGTGGAGCAGGGCCCACCGGGGAGCTGTTTTTT.